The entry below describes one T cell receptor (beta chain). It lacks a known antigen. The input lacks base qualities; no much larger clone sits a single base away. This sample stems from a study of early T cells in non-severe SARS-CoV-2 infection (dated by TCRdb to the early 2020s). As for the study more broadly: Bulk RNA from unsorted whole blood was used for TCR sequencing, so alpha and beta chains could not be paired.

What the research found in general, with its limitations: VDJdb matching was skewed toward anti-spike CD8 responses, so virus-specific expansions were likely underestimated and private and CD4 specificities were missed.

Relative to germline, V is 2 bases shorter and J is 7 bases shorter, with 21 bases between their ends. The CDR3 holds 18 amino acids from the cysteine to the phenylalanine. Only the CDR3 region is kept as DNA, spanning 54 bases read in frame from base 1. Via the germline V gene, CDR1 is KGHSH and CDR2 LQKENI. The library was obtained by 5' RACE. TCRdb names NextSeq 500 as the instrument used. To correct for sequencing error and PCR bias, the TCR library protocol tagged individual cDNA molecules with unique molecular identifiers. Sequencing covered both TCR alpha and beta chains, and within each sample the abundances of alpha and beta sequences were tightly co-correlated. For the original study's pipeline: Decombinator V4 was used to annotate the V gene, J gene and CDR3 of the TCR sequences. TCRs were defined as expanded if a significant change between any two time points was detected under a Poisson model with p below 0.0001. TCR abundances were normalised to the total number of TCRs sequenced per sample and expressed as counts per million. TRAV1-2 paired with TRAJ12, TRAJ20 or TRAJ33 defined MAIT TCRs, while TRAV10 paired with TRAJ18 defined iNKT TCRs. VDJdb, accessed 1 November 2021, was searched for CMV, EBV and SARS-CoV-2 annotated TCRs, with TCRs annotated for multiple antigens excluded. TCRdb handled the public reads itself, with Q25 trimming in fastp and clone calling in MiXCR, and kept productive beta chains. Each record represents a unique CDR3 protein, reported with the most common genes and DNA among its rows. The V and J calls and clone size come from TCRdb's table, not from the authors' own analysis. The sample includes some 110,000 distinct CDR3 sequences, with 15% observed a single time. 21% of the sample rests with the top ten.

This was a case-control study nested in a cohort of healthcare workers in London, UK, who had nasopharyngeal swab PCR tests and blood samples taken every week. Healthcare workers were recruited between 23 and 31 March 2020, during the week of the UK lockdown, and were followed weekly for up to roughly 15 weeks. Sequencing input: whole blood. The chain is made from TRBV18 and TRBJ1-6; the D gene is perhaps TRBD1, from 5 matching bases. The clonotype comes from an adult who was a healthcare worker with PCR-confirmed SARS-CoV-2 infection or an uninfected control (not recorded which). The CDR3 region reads CASSPFKRGSVQNSPLHF. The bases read TGTGCCAGCTCACCATTCAAAAGGGGATCGGTCCAAAATTCACCCCTCCACTTT. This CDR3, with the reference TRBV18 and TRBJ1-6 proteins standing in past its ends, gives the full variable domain NAGVMQNPRHLVRRRGQEARLRCSPMKGHSHVYWYRQLPEEGLKFMVYLQKENIIDESGMPKERFSAEFPKEGPSILRIQQVVRGDSAAYFCASSPFKRGSVQNSPLHFGNGTRLTVT.